The 3 T cell receptor beta chains in this list originate from one sample, sequenced in a study of blood T cells in healthy people across ages. Together with a sample-barcoded 5' primer, a J-beta primer mix was included in a second PCR lasting roughly 6 to 12 cycles. TCRdb reanalysed the 5' RACE reads using MiXCR and keeps one entry per CDR3 protein. The sample lists over 950,000 distinct CDR3 sequences; 45% to 60% were seen once. Material for sequencing was blood. These TCRs come from an older woman in good health.

This clonotype was picked up a small number of times. The rearrangement uses TRBV10-3 and TRBJ2-5; 13 positions agree with TRBD2. The CDR3 loop spans 15 amino acids. J gave up 3 bases and V 6 bases, and 4 bases lay outside the gene matches. Germline CDR1 ENHRY, CDR2 SYGVKD. The CDR3 bases are TGTGCCATCAGCTCGGGACTAGCGGGAAAAGAGACCCAGTACTTC. Translating gives CAISSGLAGKETQYF.

The V call is TRBV2, the J call TRBJ2-1, with 10 bases aligning to TRBD2. V lost 9 bases, J lost 7 bases, and 9 bases stayed unmatched. Germline V lookup: CDR1 SNHLY, CDR2 FYNNEI. The CDR3 length is 14 residues. CDR3 sequence: CASVRAGGANEQFF. The CDR3 nucleotides read TGTGCCAGTGTTCGAGCGGGAGGGGCAAATGAGCAGTTCTTC.

This chain uses TRBV30 with TRBJ1-6; D unresolved. The CDR3 is made up of 11 amino acids. V was trimmed by 2 bases and J by 13 bases, leaving 9 bases between them. Germline V gene lookup returns CDR1 GTSNPN and CDR2 SVGIG (reference sequence). The CDR3 DNA reads TGTGCCTGGAGTTTTAATGAGCCCCTCCACTTT. This encodes CAWSFNEPLHF.